Only a few counts were recorded for the clone carrying this T cell receptor beta chain. Its antigen is still unknown. Each CDR3 protein is one row after TCRdb ran MiXCR on the 5' RACE reads. The sample gives approximately 290,000 distinct CDR3 sequences, 15% to 20% of which show up once; roughly 23% is in the top ten. V gave up 2 bases and J gave up 10 bases, with 17 bases separating them. This CDR3 region has 15 residues. The germline V gene has CDR1 ENHRY and CDR2 SYGVKD. The sample originates from a study of T-cell memory formation after mild COVID-19. Study-wide points: Whereas later expanders leaned CD4+, clones contracting day 15 to 85 showed a balanced CD4/CD8 makeup.

The sequenced material came from PBMCs or a T cell subset sorted from them (not recorded which). The source is a man between 18 and 35 years old who had mild COVID-19 (a few samples of this study predate the infection). Cell type and time point are not known. The chain employs TRBV10-3 and TRBJ1-4, with D maybe TRBD1 (5 bases). The CDR3 DNA reads TGTGCCATCAGTGAGCCCACCCGAGGGGTAAGAAAACTGTTTTTT. It encodes CAISEPTRGVRKLFF.